This TCR beta chain stems from a study of cytomegalovirus exposure and HLA in healthy donors. Germline V gene data show CDR1 as SGHNT and CDR2 as YYREEE (reference sequence). Losses at the gene ends were 4 bases for V and 7 bases for J; bases not matched to a gene: 4. The CDR3 runs to 14 residues. Study-level findings and limits: In a later analysis, several top co-occurrence clusters appeared linked to parvovirus B19, influenza, CMV and Epstein-Barr virus.

PCR was performed using 60 Vbeta and 13 Jbeta primers. Libraries were prepared by immunoSEQ multiplex PCR; TCRdb keeps only in-frame clonotypes and omits some of them. The profile covers around 67,000 clones, with less than 80% appearing a single time and 3% to 3.5% taken by the ten largest. This clone was recorded a few times. Its antigen is unidentified. Material: PBMCs. J is TRBJ1-4 and V is TRBV5-4; 10 positions agree with TRBD1. The receptor was isolated from a woman aged 50 to 60 in good health and CMV-seronegative. CDR3 sequence reads: CASSRQGAGEKLFF. Here the CDR3 DNA reads TGTGCCAGCAGCCGACAGGGGGCAGGTGAAAAACTGTTTTTT.